This TCR beta chain came from a study of T cell repertoires in cytomegalovirus infection (dated by TCRdb to about 2019). Study-wide context: Donor HLA type was relevant to the analysis, because carriage of CMV infection together with the matching HLA type was indicated by public TCR beta signatures.

A few counts support this clonotype. Which antigen it targets is not known. No much larger clone is present one base from it, and per-base qualities are unavailable. The run used an Illumina HiSeq 1500. TCRdb trimmed public reads at Q25 via fastp, called clones via MiXCR and kept in-frame beta chains. Merged by CDR3 protein, the rows form single entries marked with the most common genes and DNA. In this sample the table shows 200,000 or so distinct CDR3 sequences, 28% of which occur a single time. Together, the top ten hold roughly 32% of the sample. Broad study findings and their caveats: The ex vivo response was dominated by HLA-C-restricted CMV-specific TCR beta clonotypes, and the single most frequent clonotype in two of eight donors was supplied by these HLA-C-restricted clonotypes. In both this cohort and an independent 352-donor cohort, the cumulative frequency of public TCR beta family members distinguished carriers of CMV infection plus the relevant HLA type.

The V end loses 5 bases and the J end loses 0 bases, and a stretch of 17 bases separates them. As encoded in the germline V gene (reference sequence), CDR1 is DFQATT while CDR2 is SNEGSKA. The CDR3 spans 16 residues, from the cysteine through the phenylalanine. The kept DNA is CDR3 alone, 48 bases in frame from the first base. The receptor was derived from a human donor in good health (CMV status not recorded). Some clones in this sample may be carry-over from other donors' samples. Material: PBMCs. The sequence joins TRBV20-1 to TRBJ1-5; a confident D gene designation cannot be given. This receptor has the CDR3 CSASSGKSYSNQPQHF. The nucleotide sequence is given as TGCAGTGCTTCCTCGGGAAAGTCTTATAGCAATCAGCCCCAGCATTTT.